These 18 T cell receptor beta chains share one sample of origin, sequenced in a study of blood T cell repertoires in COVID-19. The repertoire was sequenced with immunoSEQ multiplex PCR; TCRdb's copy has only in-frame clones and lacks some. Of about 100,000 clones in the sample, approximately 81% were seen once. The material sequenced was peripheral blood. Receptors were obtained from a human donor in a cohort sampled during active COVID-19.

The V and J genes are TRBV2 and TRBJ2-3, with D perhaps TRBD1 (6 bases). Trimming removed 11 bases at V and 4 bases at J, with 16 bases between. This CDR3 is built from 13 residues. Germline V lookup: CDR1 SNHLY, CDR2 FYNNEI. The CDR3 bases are TGTGCCGGAAACGGACAGACAGCAGATACGCAGTATTTT. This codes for CAGNGQTADTQYF.

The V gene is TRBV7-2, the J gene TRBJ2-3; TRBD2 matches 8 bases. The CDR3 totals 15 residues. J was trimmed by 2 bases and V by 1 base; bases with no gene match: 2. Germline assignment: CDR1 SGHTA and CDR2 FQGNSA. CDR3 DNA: TGTGCCAGCAGCTTAGTAGCGGGGAACACAGATACGCAGTATTTT. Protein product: CASSLVAGNTDTQYF.

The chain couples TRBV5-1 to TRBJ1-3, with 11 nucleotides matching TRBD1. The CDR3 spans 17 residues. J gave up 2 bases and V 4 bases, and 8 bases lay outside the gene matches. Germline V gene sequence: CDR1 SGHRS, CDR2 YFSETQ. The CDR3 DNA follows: TGCGCCAGCAGCCCCGGGACAGGGGGTAACACTGGAAACACCATATATTTT. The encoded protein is CASSPGTGGNTGNTIYF.

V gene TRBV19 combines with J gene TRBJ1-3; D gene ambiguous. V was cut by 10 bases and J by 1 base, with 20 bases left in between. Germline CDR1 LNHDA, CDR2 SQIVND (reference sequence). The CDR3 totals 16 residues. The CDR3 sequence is CATQRFHLVSGNTIYF. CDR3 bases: TGTGCCACGCAACGCTTTCACTTGGTTTCTGGAAACACCATATATTTT. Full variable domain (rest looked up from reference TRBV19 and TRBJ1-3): DGGITQSPKYLFRKEGQNVTLSCEQNLNHDAMYWYRQDPGQGLRLIYYSQIVNDFQKGDIAEGYSVSREKKESFPLTVTSAQKNPTAFYLCATQRFHLVSGNTIYFGEGSWLTVV.

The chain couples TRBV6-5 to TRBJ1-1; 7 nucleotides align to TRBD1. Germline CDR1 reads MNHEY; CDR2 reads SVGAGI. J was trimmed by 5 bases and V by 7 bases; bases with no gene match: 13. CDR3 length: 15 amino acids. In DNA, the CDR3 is TGTGCCAGCAACTATCAGAAGGGGGCGCGGACTGAAGCTTTCTTT. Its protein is CASNYQKGARTEAFF.

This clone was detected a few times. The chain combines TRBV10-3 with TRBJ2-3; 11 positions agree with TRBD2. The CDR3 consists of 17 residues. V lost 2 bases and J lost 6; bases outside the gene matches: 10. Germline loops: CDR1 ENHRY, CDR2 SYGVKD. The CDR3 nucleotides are TGTGCCATCAGTGAGACCCAGGGACTAGCGGTTGGGGATACGCAGTATTTT. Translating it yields CAISETQGLAVGDTQYF.

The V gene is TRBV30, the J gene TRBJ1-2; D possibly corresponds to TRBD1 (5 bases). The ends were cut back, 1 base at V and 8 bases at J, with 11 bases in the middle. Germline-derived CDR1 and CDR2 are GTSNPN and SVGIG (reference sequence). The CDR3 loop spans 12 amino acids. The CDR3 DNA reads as TGTGCCTGGAGTGGGGGGGATTGGGGCTACACCTTC. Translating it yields CAWSGGDWGYTF.

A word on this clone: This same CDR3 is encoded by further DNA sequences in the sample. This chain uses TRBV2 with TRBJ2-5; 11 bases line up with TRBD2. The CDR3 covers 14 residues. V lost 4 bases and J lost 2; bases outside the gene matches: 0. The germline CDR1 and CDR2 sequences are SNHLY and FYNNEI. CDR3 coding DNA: TGTGCCAGCAGTGGACTAGCGGGACAAGAGACCCAGTACTTC. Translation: CASSGLAGQETQYF.

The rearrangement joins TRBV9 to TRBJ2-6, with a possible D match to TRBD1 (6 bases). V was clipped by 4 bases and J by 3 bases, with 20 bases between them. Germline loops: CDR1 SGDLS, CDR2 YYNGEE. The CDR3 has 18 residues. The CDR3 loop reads CASSTRVTGSDGANVLTF. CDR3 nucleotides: TGTGCCAGCAGCACAAGGGTGACAGGCTCCGATGGGGCCAACGTCCTGACTTTC.

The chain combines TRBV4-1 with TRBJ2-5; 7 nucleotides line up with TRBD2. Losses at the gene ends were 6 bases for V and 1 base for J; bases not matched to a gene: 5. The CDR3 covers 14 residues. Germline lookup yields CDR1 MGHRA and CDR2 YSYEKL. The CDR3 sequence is CASSQTSIQETQYF. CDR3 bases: TGCGCCAGCAGTCAGACTAGCATCCAAGAGACCCAGTACTTC.

CDR3 amino acids: CASSSHLPPDRKKYEQYF. CDR3 nucleotide sequence: TGTGCCAGCAGTTCTCATCTACCCCCGGACAGAAAAAAATACGAGCAGTACTTC. V usage is TRBV28 and J usage is TRBJ2-7, with a weak D call TRBD1 (6 bases). V was clipped by 4 bases and J by 4 bases, with 26 bases between them. The germline V gene encodes CDR1 MDHEN and CDR2 SYDVKM. The CDR3 length is 18 residues.

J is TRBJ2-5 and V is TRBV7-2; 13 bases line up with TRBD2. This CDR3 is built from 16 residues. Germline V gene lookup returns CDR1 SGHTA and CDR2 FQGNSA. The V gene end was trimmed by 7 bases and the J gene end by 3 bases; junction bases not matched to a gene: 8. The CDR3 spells CASTTSGLAGKETQYF. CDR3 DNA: TGTGCCAGCACCACATCGGGACTAGCGGGGAAAGAGACCCAGTACTTC.

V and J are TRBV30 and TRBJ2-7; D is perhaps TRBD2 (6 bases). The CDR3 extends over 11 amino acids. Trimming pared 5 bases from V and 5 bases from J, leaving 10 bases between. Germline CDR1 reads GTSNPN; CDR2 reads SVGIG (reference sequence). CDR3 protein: CAWGTYNEQYF. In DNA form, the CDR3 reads TGTGCCTGGGGGACTTATAACGAGCAGTACTTC.

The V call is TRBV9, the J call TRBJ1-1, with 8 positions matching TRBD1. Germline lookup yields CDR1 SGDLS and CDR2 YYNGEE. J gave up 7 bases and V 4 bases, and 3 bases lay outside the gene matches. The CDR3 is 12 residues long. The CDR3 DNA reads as TGTGCCAGCAGCATTGACAGGGGTGAAGCTTTCTTT. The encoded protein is CASSIDRGEAFF.

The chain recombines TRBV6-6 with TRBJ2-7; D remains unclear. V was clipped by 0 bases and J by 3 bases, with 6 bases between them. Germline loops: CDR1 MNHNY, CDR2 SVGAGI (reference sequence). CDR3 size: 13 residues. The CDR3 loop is CASSYSIDYEQYF. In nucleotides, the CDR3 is TGTGCCAGCAGTTACTCGATAGACTACGAGCAGTACTTC.

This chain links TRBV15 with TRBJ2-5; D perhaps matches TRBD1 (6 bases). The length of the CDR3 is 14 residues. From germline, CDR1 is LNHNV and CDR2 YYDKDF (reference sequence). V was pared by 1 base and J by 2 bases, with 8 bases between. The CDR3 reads CATSRGDTQETQYF. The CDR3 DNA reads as TGTGCCACCAGCAGAGGGGACACACAAGAGACCCAGTACTTC.

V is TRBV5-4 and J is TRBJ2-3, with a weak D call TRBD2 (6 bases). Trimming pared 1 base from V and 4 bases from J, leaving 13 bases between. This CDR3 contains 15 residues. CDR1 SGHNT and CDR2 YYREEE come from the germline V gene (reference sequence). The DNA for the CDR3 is TGTGCCAGCAGCTTGTGGGTCGGGAGCGCAGATACGCAGTATTTT. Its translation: CASSLWVGSADTQYF.

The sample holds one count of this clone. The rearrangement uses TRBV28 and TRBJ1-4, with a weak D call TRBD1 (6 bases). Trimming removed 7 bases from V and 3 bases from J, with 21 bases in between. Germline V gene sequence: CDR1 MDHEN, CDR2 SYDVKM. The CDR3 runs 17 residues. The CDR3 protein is CASTPAGALVANEKLFF. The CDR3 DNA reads TGTGCCAGCACCCCGGCAGGGGCCCTTGTGGCTAATGAAAAACTGTTTTTT.